This TCR beta chain derives from a study of CD8+CD57+ T cells in acquired aplastic anemia. At the level of the study: DNA recovered from sorted CD4+ and CD8+ cells had a mean of approximately 3.4 ug.

The germline gives CDR1 SEHNR, CDR2 FQNEAQ (reference sequence). The V and J ends lost 5 bases and 8 bases, in that order; junction bases with no gene match: 8. This CDR3 spans 13 amino acids. Profiling that covered TCR beta VDJ and CDR3 relied on genomic DNA as its template. TCRdb reprocessed the reads via MiXCR and lists one record per CDR3 protein. This sample has about 130,000 distinct CDR3 sequences; approximately 41% occur once, and the top ten carry 8% to 9%. The sequence derives from a human donor in good health, serving as a control. This chain uses TRBV7-9 with TRBJ1-2; 7 positions agree with TRBD1. The sequencing sample was made of sorted CD4+, CD8+, or CD8+CD57+ T cells (not recorded which) from PBMCs. CDR3 sequence: CASSLLGQQGYTF. Written as DNA, the CDR3 is TGTGCCAGCAGCCTACTGGGACAGCAAGGCTACACCTTC.